The present entry profiles one T cell receptor beta chain with its context. Authors' analysis steps: Amplification from reference gene primers served as the basis for estimated nucleated cell counts. Libraries were prepared by immunoSEQ multiplex PCR; TCRdb keeps only in-frame clonotypes and omits some of them. The DNA was the basis for D and trimming; V, J and clone size are from that table. In the table there are 75,000 to 95,000 clones, about 87% of which are singletons. This entry belongs to a study of blood T cell repertoires in COVID-19. Study as a whole: Sources were T cells, B-cell-depleted T cells, or PBMCs; the material itself was cDNA or gDNA.

Germline CDR1 reads SNHLY; CDR2 reads FYNNEI. The V gene lost 3 bases and the J gene lost 5 bases, with 8 bases spanning the gap. The CDR3 runs to 13 residues. Source material: peripheral blood. The receptor was isolated from a man in his forties or fifties with active COVID-19. The chain couples TRBV2 to TRBJ1-5, with D unresolved. CDR3 protein: CASSEYMDQPQHF. The CDR3 nucleotides read TGTGCCAGCAGTGAGTACATGGATCAGCCCCAGCATTTT. Drawing the rest from reference TRBV2 and TRBJ1-5, the complete variable domain is EPEVTQTPSHQVTQMGQEVILRCVPISNHLYFYWYRQILGQKVEFLVSFYNNEISEKSEIFDDQFSVERPDGSNFTLKIRSTKLEDSAMYFCASSEYMDQPQHFGDGTRLSIL.